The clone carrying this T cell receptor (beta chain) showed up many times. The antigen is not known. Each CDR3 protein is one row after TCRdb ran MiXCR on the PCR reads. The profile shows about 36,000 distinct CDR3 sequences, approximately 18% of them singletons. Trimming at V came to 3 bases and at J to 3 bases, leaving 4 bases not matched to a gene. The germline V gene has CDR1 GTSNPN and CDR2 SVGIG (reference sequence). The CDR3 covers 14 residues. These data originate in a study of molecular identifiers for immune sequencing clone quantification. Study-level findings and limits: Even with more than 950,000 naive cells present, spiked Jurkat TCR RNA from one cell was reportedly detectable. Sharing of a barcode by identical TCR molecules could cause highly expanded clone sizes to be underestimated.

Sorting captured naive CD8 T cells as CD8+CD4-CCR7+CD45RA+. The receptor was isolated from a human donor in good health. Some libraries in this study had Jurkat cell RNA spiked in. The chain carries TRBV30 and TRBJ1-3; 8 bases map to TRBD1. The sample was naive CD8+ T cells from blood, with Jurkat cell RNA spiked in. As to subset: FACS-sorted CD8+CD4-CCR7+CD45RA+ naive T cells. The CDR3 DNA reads TGTGCCTGGAGCGCGACAGGGGTTGGAAACACCATATATTTT. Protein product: CAWSATGVGNTIYF.